The rows below give T cell receptor beta chains drawn from one sample of a study of cytomegalovirus exposure and HLA in healthy donors. Produced via immunoSEQ multiplex PCR; TCRdb's table is partial and in-frame only. The repertoire holds roughly 200,000 clones, with approximately 79% as singletons. Source material: PBMCs. All receptors derive from a woman in her twenties or thirties in good health and CMV-seropositive. Both conserved end residues are part of each CDR3. The D gene is left open where the match is weak. Where a row states a size, it is once, few, many or the class of an expanded clone; other rows omit it.

TRBD1 . TRBJ1-1 TRBV11-2 CASRPGQGYTEAFF TGTGCCAGCAGACCAGGACAGGGGTACACTGAAGCTTTCTTT
. . TRBJ2-1 TRBV10-3 CAISESTRNYNEQFF TGTGCCATCAGTGAGTCGACACGGAACTACAATGAGCAGTTCTTC
. . TRBJ2-2 TRBV5-1 CASSLGSSPGGELFF TGCGCCAGCAGCTTGGGCAGTTCTCCGGGCGGGGAGCTGTTTTTT
TRBD1 . TRBJ2-3 TRBV4-3 CASSQDLKGTGGDTQYF TGCGCCAGCAGCCAAGATCTTAAGGGGACAGGTGGCGATACGCAGTATTTT
. once TRBJ1-1 TRBV29-1 CSVDQGGMNTEAFF TGCAGCGTTGACCAGGGAGGAATGAACACTGAAGCTTTCTTT
TRBD1 . TRBJ1-1 TRBV5-1 CASSSGGRDTEAFF TGCGCCAGCAGCTCAGGGGGCCGGGACACTGAAGCTTTCTTT
TRBD1 . TRBJ1-5 TRBV5-6 CASSLGTGAGDQPQHF TGTGCCAGCAGCTTGGGAACAGGGGCCGGGGATCAGCCCCAGCATTTT
TRBD1 . TRBJ2-7 TRBV2 CASRRTGTYEQCF TGTGCCAGCAGACGGACAGGGACCTACGAGCAGTGCTTC
. . TRBJ2-7 TRBV4-1 CAISQGGGTHYEQYF TGCGCCATCAGCCAAGGAGGAGGGACCCACTACGAGCAGTACTTC
. . TRBJ1-2 TRBV9 CASSVARDGYTF TGTGCCAGCAGCGTAGCTCGGGATGGCTACACCTTC
. . TRBJ1-3 TRBV27 CASSPAGGGNTIYF TGTGCCAGCAGTCCCGCGGGTGGCGGAAACACCATATATTTT
. . TRBJ2-3 TRBV27 CASSPQSEDTQYF TGTGCCAGCAGCCCCCAATCAGAAGATACGCAGTATTTT
TRBD1 . TRBJ2-4 TRBV13 CASSPGQGPLQGNIQYF TGTGCCAGCAGCCCTGGACAGGGTCCTCTCCAGGGAAACATTCAGTACTTC
TRBD1 . TRBJ2-5 TRBV28 CASSLSLTGAGGETQYF TGTGCCAGCAGTTTATCCCTCACAGGGGCGGGCGGAGAGACCCAGTACTTC
. few TRBJ2-2 TRBV10-1 CASSTSDTGELFF TGCGCCAGCAGTACCTCGGACACCGGGGAGCTGTTTTTT
. . TRBJ2-2 TRBV7-9 CASSLGADGELFF TGTGCCAGCAGCTTAGGGGCTGACGGGGAGCTGTTTTTT
. . TRBJ2-7 TRBV7-6 CASSLETEAPYEQYF TGTGCCAGCAGCTTAGAGACAGAAGCCCCCTACGAGCAGTACTTC
. . TRBJ1-2 TRBV18 CASSPPGGDLGKYGYTF TGTGCCAGCTCACCACCGGGAGGGGACCTCGGAAAGTATGGCTACACCTTC
TRBD1 many TRBJ1-4 TRBV6-5 CASSRDRVSEKLFF TGTGCCAGCAGTCGGGACAGGGTTTCTGAAAAACTGTTTTTT
. . TRBJ2-2 TRBV6-5 CASSYSRGGELFF TGTGCCAGCAGTTACAGCAGGGGCGGGGAGCTGTTTTTT
TRBD2 . TRBJ2-7 TRBV7-2 CASSNAGTSRIREQYF TGTGCCAGCAGCAACGCCGGGACTAGCCGGATAAGGGAGCAGTACTTC
. . TRBJ2-7 TRBV27 CASSLASSYEQYF TGTGCCAGCAGTTTAGCGAGCTCCTACGAGCAGTACTTC
. . TRBJ1-2 TRBV18 CASSRQVSNYGYTF TGTGCCAGCTCAAGACAGGTCTCTAACTATGGCTACACCTTC
TRBD1 . TRBJ1-6 TRBV5-5 CASSPRTGHNSPLHF TGTGCCAGCAGCCCGAGGACAGGGCATAATTCACCCCTCCACTTT
TRBD2 once TRBJ2-1 TRBV25-1 CASSPIGGTSGGNEQFF TGTGCCAGCAGCCCCATCGGGGGTACTAGCGGGGGGAATGAGCAGTTCTTC
TRBD1 few TRBJ2-1 TRBV27 CASSLFAGGDYNEQFF TGTGCCAGCAGTTTATTCGCAGGGGGAGATTACAATGAGCAGTTCTTC
TRBD2 . TRBJ2-7 TRBV6-5 CASRRTSGAYEQYF TGTGCCAGCAGACGGACTAGCGGCGCCTACGAGCAGTACTTC
. . TRBJ1-1 TRBV6-1 CASKPGLDTEAFF TGTGCCAGCAAACCGGGACTCGACACTGAAGCTTTCTTT
TRBD1 . TRBJ1-2 TRBV5-3 CARSLGRGLSGYTF TGTGCCAGAAGCTTGGGCAGGGGGCTGAGTGGCTACACCTTC
. . TRBJ1-2 TRBV9 CASSSLIYGYTF TGTGCCAGCAGCTCCCTAATCTATGGCTACACCTTC
TRBD2 . TRBJ2-7 TRBV9 CASSVRAGGRYEQYF TGTGCCAGCAGCGTAAGGGCGGGAGGGCGATACGAGCAGTACTTC
. . TRBJ1-5 TRBV4-1 CASGQVGGISQPQHF TGCGCCAGCGGTCAAGTCGGGGGGATCTCTCAGCCCCAGCATTTT
. . TRBJ2-3 TRBV11-2 CASSLDRGTDTQYF TGTGCCAGCAGCTTAGACAGGGGCACAGATACGCAGTATTTT
. . TRBJ2-6 TRBV15 CATSREQAGANVLTF TGTGCCACCAGCAGAGAGCAGGCTGGGGCCAACGTCCTGACTTTC
. . TRBJ1-5 TRBV19 CASSIGTKLGNQPQHF TGTGCCAGTAGTATAGGGACAAAACTCGGCAATCAGCCCCAGCATTTT
TRBD2 . TRBJ2-1 TRBV11-3 CASSLEAAGVHNEQFF TGTGCCAGCAGCTTAGAGGCAGCGGGAGTTCACAATGAGCAGTTCTTC
. few TRBJ2-7 TRBV7-8 CASSAGTYEQYF TGTGCCAGCTCCGCGGGGACGTACGAGCAGTACTTC
. . TRBJ1-6 TRBV10-3 CATHPAGAPTYNSPLHF TGTGCCACACACCCGGCAGGGGCTCCAACCTATAATTCACCCCTCCACTTT
TRBD1 . TRBJ1-1 TRBV6-5 CASTSGQEAFF TGTGCCAGTACCTCGGGACAGGAAGCTTTCTTT
. . TRBJ2-2 TRBV4-3 CASSPGYGGTGELFF TGCGCCAGCAGCCCAGGGTATGGTGGGACCGGGGAGCTGTTTTTT
TRBD1 few TRBJ1-1 TRBV7-6 CASSPPQPGGRTEAFF TGTGCCAGCAGCCCGCCCCAACCAGGGGGAAGGACTGAAGCTTTCTTT
. once TRBJ1-4 TRBV6-6 CASSYEGGSNEKLFF TGTGCCAGCAGTTACGAGGGTGGCTCTAATGAAAAACTGTTTTTT
. . TRBJ1-5 TRBV23-1 CASSQRQVLIDQPQHF TGCGCCAGCAGTCAACGCCAGGTCCTCATCGATCAGCCCCAGCATTTT
. . TRBJ1-2 TRBV6-5 CASSRTTVSYGYTF TGTGCCAGCAGTCGAACGACAGTCTCCTATGGCTACACCTTC
TRBD2 . TRBJ2-5 TRBV11-2 CASSLGPAGGYQETQYF TGTGCCAGCAGCTTAGGTCCGGCGGGAGGATACCAAGAGACCCAGTACTTC
TRBD1 once TRBJ2-7 TRBV7-9 CASSRWDRGSEQYF TGTGCCAGCAGCCGATGGGACAGGGGTAGCGAGCAGTACTTC